This T cell receptor (beta chain) was sequenced in a study of OX40 agonist ivuxolimab in advanced cancers. Turning to the study itself: Patients in the trial were receiving intravenous ivuxolimab every 2 weeks, at doses of 0.01 to 10 mg/kg. Partial response was recorded in three patients: one hepatocellular carcinoma and two cutaneous melanoma cases.

This CDR3 has 17 amino acids. Trimming cost V 0 bases and J 0 bases; bases outside gene matches: 5. Germline V gene sequence: CDR1 SGDLS, CDR2 YYNGEE. Regarding this clone: Its antigen is not known.

Study-wide findings and caveats: On average, CD8+ T cells showed a greater number of expanded clones than CD4+.

The method was immunoSEQ multiplex PCR; TCRdb's version includes in-frame clones alone and lacks a portion of them. The sample lists 77,000 or so clones, about 93% seen once, with approximately 0.3% in the top ten. This receptor was identified in an adult with an advanced solid tumor such as melanoma, head and neck, liver or kidney cancer. The chain carries TRBV9 and TRBJ1-3, with 8 bases fitting TRBD1. The sequencing used CD4+ or CD8+ T cells sorted from blood, collected in a trial of the OX40 agonist ivuxolimab. The CDR3 sequence: CASSVGATGASGNTIYF. The DNA for the CDR3 is TGTGCCAGCAGCGTAGGAGCGACAGGGGCCTCTGGAAACACCATATATTTT.